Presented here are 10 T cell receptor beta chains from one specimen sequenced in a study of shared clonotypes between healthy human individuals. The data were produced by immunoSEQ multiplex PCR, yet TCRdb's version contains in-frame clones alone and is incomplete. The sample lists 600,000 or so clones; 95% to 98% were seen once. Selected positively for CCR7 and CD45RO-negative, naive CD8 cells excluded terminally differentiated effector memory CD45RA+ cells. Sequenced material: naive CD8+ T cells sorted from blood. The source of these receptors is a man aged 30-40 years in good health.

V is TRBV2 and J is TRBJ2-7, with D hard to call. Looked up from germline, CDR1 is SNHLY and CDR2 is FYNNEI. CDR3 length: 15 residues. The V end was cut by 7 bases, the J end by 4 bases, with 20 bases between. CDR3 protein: CASTYGPEKGYEQYF. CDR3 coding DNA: TGTGCCAGCACCTACGGACCGGAAAAGGGATACGAGCAGTACTTC.

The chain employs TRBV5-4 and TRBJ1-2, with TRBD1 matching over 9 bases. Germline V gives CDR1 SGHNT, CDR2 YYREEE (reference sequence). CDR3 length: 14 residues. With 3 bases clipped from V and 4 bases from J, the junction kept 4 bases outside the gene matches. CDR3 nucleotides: TGTGCCAGCAGCTCCGGGACAGGGTTCTATGGCTACACCTTC. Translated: CASSSGTGFYGYTF. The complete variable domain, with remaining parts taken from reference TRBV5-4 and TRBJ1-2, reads ETGVTQSPTHLIKTRGQQVTLRCSSQSGHNTVSWYQQALGQGPQFIFQYYREEENGRGNFPPRFSGLQFPNYSSELNVNALELDDSALYLCASSSGTGFYGYTFGSGTRLTVV.

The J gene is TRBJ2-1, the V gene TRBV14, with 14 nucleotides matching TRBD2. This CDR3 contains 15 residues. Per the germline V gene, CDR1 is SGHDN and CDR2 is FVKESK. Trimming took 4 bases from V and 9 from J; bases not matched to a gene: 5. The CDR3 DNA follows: TGTGCCAGCAGCCCCGGACTAGCGGGAGGTGCTGAGCAGTTCTTC. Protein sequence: CASSPGLAGGAEQFF.

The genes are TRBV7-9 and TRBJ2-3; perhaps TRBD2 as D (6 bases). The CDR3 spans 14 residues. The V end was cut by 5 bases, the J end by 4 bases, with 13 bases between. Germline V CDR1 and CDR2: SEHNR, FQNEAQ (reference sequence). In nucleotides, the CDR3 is TGTGCCAGCAGCGAAGGCGCTAGCGCAGATACGCAGTATTTT. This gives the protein CASSEGASADTQYF.

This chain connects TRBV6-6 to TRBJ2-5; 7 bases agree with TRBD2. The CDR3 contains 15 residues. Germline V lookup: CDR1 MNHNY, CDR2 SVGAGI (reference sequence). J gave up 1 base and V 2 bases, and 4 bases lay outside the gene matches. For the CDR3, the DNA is TGTGCCAGCAGTTACCATGGACTAGGCCAAGAGACCCAGTACTTC. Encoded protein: CASSYHGLGQETQYF.

CDR3: CAISERKSNQPQHF. CDR3 bases: TGTGCCATCAGTGAGAGGAAAAGCAATCAGCCCCAGCATTTT. The chain couples TRBV10-3 to TRBJ1-5; D gene unclear. Germline loops: CDR1 ENHRY, CDR2 SYGVKD. The CDR3 runs 14 residues. V was clipped by 2 bases and J by 1 base, with 6 bases between them.

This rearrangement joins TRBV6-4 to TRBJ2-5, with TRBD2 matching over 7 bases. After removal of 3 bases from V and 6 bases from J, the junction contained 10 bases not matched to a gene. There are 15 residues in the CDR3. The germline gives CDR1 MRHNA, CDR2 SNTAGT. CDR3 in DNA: TGTGCCAGCAGTGAAGATAGCGGGTCCCTTAAGACCCAGTACTTC. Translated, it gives CASSEDSGSLKTQYF.

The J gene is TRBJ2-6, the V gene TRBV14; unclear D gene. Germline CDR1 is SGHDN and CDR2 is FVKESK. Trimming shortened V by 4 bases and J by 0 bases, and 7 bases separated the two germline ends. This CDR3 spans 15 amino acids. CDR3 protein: CASSLQDSGANVLTF. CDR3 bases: TGTGCCAGCAGCCTCCAGGACTCTGGGGCCAACGTCCTGACTTTC.

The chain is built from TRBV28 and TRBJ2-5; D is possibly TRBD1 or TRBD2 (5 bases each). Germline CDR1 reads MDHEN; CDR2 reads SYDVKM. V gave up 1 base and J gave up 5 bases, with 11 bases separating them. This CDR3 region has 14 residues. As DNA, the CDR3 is TGTGCCAGCAGTTTATCGAGGTGGGGGGAGACCCAGTACTTC. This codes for CASSLSRWGETQYF.

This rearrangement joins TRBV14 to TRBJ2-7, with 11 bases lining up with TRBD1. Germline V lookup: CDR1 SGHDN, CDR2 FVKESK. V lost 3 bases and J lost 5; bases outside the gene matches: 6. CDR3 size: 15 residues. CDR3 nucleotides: TGTGCCAGCAGCCACCGGGACAGGGGGATGAACGAGCAGTACTTC. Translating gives CASSHRDRGMNEQYF. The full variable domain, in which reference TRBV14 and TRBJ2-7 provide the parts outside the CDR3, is EAGVTQFPSHSVIEKGQTVTLRCDPISGHDNLYWYRRVMGKEIKFLLHFVKESKQDESGMPNNRFLAERTGGTYSTLKVQPAELEDSGVYFCASSHRDRGMNEQYFGPGTRLTVT.